The clone carrying this T cell receptor beta chain was counted between two and nine times. Its specificity is not known. What was sequenced were expressed TCRB transcripts, since all of the isolated RNA had been reverse transcribed. Clones were sequenced by immunoSEQ multiplex PCR, and TCRdb holds only the in-frame ones, with some missing. Found here are hundreds of thousands of clones, 7% to 10% of them singletons; the top ten hold 0.9% to 1.1%. This CDR3 is 14 amino acids long. The germline CDR1 and CDR2 sequences are SQVTM and ANQGSEA. V dropped 3 bases and J dropped 5; count of bases not matched to a gene: 1. The source of the sample is a study of beta chain features in type 1 diabetes. Study background: Across all samples, about 100,000,000 sorted cells were examined.

Study results and limitations: Significant though moderate, a shortening of TCRB CDR3s appeared in all four CD4+ subsets of Type 1 diabetes patients.

Input material: central memory CD4+ T cells from blood. V gene TRBV29-1 combines with J gene TRBJ2-3, with TRBD2 identical over 14 bases. This receptor was taken from a man in his thirties or forties with type 1 diabetes. CDR3 bases: TGCAGCGTTGACGGGACTAGCGGGGGAGATACGCAGTATTTT. This codes for CSVDGTSGGDTQYF.